Each of the 16 T cell receptor beta chains below was sequenced from the same sample in a study of OX40 agonist ivuxolimab in advanced cancers. Sequenced by immunoSEQ multiplex PCR; TCRdb stores in-frame clones only, minus some. In the table there are tens of thousands of clones, 76% of which are singletons. Source: CD4+ or CD8+ T cells sorted from blood, taken in a trial of the OX40 agonist ivuxolimab. These receptors were collected from an adult with an advanced solid tumor such as melanoma, head and neck, liver or kidney cancer.

This chain uses TRBV20-1 with TRBJ2-1; D is unclear. Germline lookup yields CDR1 DFQATT and CDR2 SNEGSKA (reference sequence). The CDR3 spans 11 residues. V gave up 3 bases and J gave up 5 bases, with 5 bases separating them. The CDR3 is CSARLDNEQFF. CDR3 nucleotide sequence: TGCAGTGCTAGGTTAGACAATGAGCAGTTCTTC.

This clone was counted a few times. The chain recombines TRBV7-9 with TRBJ2-5; D is ambiguous. The CDR3 consists of 11 residues. Trimming took off 2 bases at V and 5 bases at J, with 3 bases between the two ends. CDR1 SEHNR and CDR2 FQNEAQ come from the germline V gene (reference sequence). DNA of the CDR3: TGTGCCAGCAGCTTATGGGAGACCCAGTACTTC. Translated: CASSLWETQYF.

The chain links TRBV5-1 to TRBJ2-2; weak D call: TRBD2 (6 bases). V lost 5 bases to trimming and J lost 0 bases, with 11 bases between them. Looked up from germline, CDR1 is SGHRS and CDR2 is YFSETQ. The CDR3 sequence is 15 residues long. The CDR3 sequence is CASRPGTSNTGELFF. The CDR3 nucleotides read TGCGCCAGCAGACCCGGGACTTCGAACACCGGGGAGCTGTTTTTT.

V is TRBV2 and J is TRBJ1-1; D not certain. Germline assignment: CDR1 SNHLY and CDR2 FYNNEI. The V end lost 6 bases, the J end lost 1 base, and 12 bases lay between the germline ends. CDR3 length: 14 residues. The CDR3 reads CASRLRPGNTEAFF. The CDR3 DNA reads as TGTGCCAGCAGACTTCGCCCAGGGAACACTGAAGCTTTCTTT. Combining the CDR3 with reference TRBV2 and TRBJ1-1 gives the whole variable domain EPEVTQTPSHQVTQMGQEVILRCVPISNHLYFYWYRQILGQKVEFLVSFYNNEISEKSEIFDDQFSVERPDGSNFTLKIRSTKLEDSAMYFCASRLRPGNTEAFFGQGTRLTVV.

The V call is TRBV6-1, the J call TRBJ2-3; unclear D gene. V dropped 9 bases and J dropped 3 bases, with 13 bases sitting between them. Per germline, CDR1 MNHNS and CDR2 SASEGT. CDR3 size: 13 residues. CDR3 sequence (DNA): TGTGCCAGTTCCCTGCAGCTGACAGATACGCAGTATTTT. Translated, it gives CASSLQLTDTQYF.

The table lists this clone with a count of one. The chain is built from TRBV29-1 and TRBJ2-7, with D unclear. Trimming removed 6 bases from V and 6 bases from J, with 15 bases in between. Per germline, CDR1 SQVTM and CDR2 ANQGSEA. CDR3 length equals 12 residues. The CDR3 nucleotides read TGCAGCGTCAACCTTGACTTGGGCGAGCAGTACTTC. Its translation is CSVNLDLGEQYF.

The J gene is TRBJ2-1, the V gene TRBV5-1; 7 bases map to TRBD2. The V segment lost 3 bases and the J segment 9 bases; nucleotides outside the gene matches: 12. This CDR3 spans 15 amino acids. Per germline, CDR1 SGHRS and CDR2 YFSETQ. The DNA for the CDR3 is TGCGCCAGCAGCTCGCGGGGGTCACCGGGATTTGAGCAGTTCTTC. Its protein product is CASSSRGSPGFEQFF.

The V and J genes are TRBV4-2 and TRBJ2-7; 8 positions match TRBD2. This CDR3 contains 15 residues. Trimming removed 4 bases from V and 4 bases from J; junction bases left unmatched: 9. Germline-derived CDR1 and CDR2 are LGHNA and YNFKEQ. The CDR3 reads CASSLTLAGGYEQYF. The CDR3 nucleotides read TGTGCCAGCAGCCTAACTTTGGCGGGGGGTTACGAGCAGTACTTC.

The chain recombines TRBV6-5 with TRBJ1-2; perhaps TRBD1 as D (5 bases). There are 15 residues in the CDR3. The V and J ends lost 2 bases and 7 bases respectively, with 17 bases between them. Per germline, CDR1 MNHEY and CDR2 SVGAGI. The CDR3 sequence is CASSYGVRVEGGYTF. CDR3 bases: TGTGCCAGCAGTTACGGTGTCAGGGTGGAAGGTGGCTACACCTTC.

The table lists this clone with a few counts. The chain uses TRBV19 and TRBJ2-2; D is unresolved. This CDR3 has 14 amino acids. The V and J ends lost 5 bases and 7 bases respectively, with 14 bases between them. CDR1 is LNHDA, CDR2 SQIVND, per germline (reference sequence). CDR3 protein: CASSSRGSGGELFF. The CDR3 DNA sequence: TGTGCCAGTAGTTCCCGAGGCAGTGGCGGGGAGCTGTTTTTT.

This rearrangement joins TRBV7-9 to TRBJ1-2, with D possibly TRBD1 on 5 matching bases. The CDR3 covers 15 residues. Trimming took off 5 bases at V and 4 bases at J, with 17 bases between the two ends. Germline V gives CDR1 SEHNR, CDR2 FQNEAQ (reference sequence). The CDR3 DNA follows: TGTGCCAGCAGCCCAGAAGGGGACGGAGGCTATGGCTACACCTTC. Translated, it gives CASSPEGDGGYGYTF.

By its share, this clone is large. The junction departs from germline at one end; a sequencing error may be responsible. This rearrangement joins TRBV7-7 to TRBJ2-1, with 12 nucleotides matching TRBD2. The CDR3 totals 15 residues. The germline V gene encodes CDR1 SSHAT and CDR2 FNYEAQ (reference sequence). The CDR3: CASSSGLAGHNEQFF. CDR3 in DNA: TGTGCTAGCAGCTCCGGACTAGCGGGGCACAATGAGCAGTTCTTC.

For the CDR3, the DNA is TGTGCCAGCAGCAAAGAGTGGGTGGGACGGTCAGGCGAGCAGTACTTC. This gives the protein CASSKEWVGRSGEQYF. V and J are TRBV21-1 and TRBJ2-7. TRBV21-1 counts as a pseudogene. This CDR3 region has 16 residues.

The V call is TRBV7-2, the J call TRBJ1-2; D ambiguous. The V and J ends lost 3 bases and 8 bases respectively, with 10 bases between them. Per the germline V gene, CDR1 is SGHTA and CDR2 is FQGNSA. The CDR3 runs 12 residues. The CDR3 is CASSFISGGYTF. For the CDR3, the DNA is TGTGCCAGCAGCTTCATTAGTGGGGGCTACACCTTC.

CDR3 DNA sequence: TGTGCCAGTAGTCCGCTAGGGTATAGCAATCAGCCCCAGCATTTT. Amino acid sequence: CASSPLGYSNQPQHF. The rearrangement joins TRBV19 to TRBJ1-5; D uncertain. The CDR3 sequence is 15 residues long. Germline lookup yields CDR1 LNHDA and CDR2 SQIVND (reference sequence). V lost 5 bases to trimming and J lost 0 bases, with 11 bases between them.

This chain connects TRBV7-3 to TRBJ1-6, with TRBD1 as a possible D gene (6 bases). Germline loops: CDR1 SGHTA, CDR2 FQGTGA. Trimming cost V 3 bases and J 11 bases, with 14 bases left between them. CDR3 length: 14 amino acids. The CDR3 loop reads CASSLWGAETPLHF. In DNA form, the CDR3 reads TGTGCCAGCAGCTTGTGGGGGGCGGAAACACCCCTCCACTTT.